The source of this T cell receptor beta chain is a study of blood T cells in healthy people across ages. This clonotype was counted many times. Its target is unknown. The CDR3 is made up of 14 amino acids. With V trimmed by 5 bases and J by 4 bases, 7 bases remained unmatched. General study points: A greater number of naive CD4+ cells and higher diversity distinguished long-lived donors from aged donors.

For the second PCR, which ran for about 6 to 11 cycles, a sample-barcoded 5' primer and a J-beta primer mix were used. Each CDR3 protein is one row after TCRdb ran MiXCR on the 5' RACE reads. The table shows around 990,000 distinct CDR3 sequences, with around two fifths occurring only once. The rearrangement links TRBV12-3 or TRBV12-4 to TRBJ1-2, with 7 bases that match TRBD1. This sequence was found in a man aged 18-30 years in good health. The sample consisted of blood. CDR3 residues: CASSLRQGSYGYTF. In nucleotides, the CDR3 is TGTGCCAGCAGTCTCAGACAGGGTTCCTATGGCTACACCTTC.